A single sample is the source of the 10 T cell receptor beta chains below, sequenced in a study of CD8+ T cells in alopecia areata. Isolated RNA was reverse transcribed into cDNA used as the sequencing template. Profiled with immunoSEQ multiplex PCR; TCRdb holds only in-frame clones, not every one. The profile shows about 190,000 clones, around 58% of them singletons. Treatment noted: oral pan-JAK inhibitor, 5-10 mg twice daily. The starting material was CD8+ T cells sorted from blood, obtained at week 24, from a patient treated with tofacitinib. The receptors here all came from a human donor with alopecia areata.

This chain uses TRBV4-2 with TRBJ1-5; 10 nucleotides align to TRBD1. J gave up 7 bases and V 0 bases, and 3 bases lay outside the gene matches. Germline assignment: CDR1 LGHNA and CDR2 YNFKEQ. This CDR3 region has 15 residues. The CDR3 is CASSQESDRGQPQHF. As DNA, the CDR3 is TGTGCCAGCAGCCAAGAGTCGGACAGGGGGCAGCCCCAGCATTTT.

V is TRBV7-6 and J is TRBJ2-5, with 8 positions matching TRBD2. From germline, CDR1 is SGHVS and CDR2 FNYEAQ. CDR3 length equals 16 residues. V shed 5 bases and J 6 bases; nucleotides not matched to a gene: 14. Here the CDR3 reads CASSQGGGWPEKTQYF. CDR3 bases: TGTGCCAGCAGCCAAGGCGGGGGGTGGCCTGAAAAGACCCAGTACTTC.

V gene TRBV13 combines with J gene TRBJ2-7; 9 positions match TRBD1. After removal of 5 bases from V and 13 bases from J, the junction contained 9 bases not matched to a gene. CDR3 length: 12 amino acids. CDR1 is PRHDT and CDR2 is FYEKMQ in the germline V gene (reference sequence). Written as DNA, the CDR3 is TGTGCCAGCAGCCCGACGACAGGGGGGCTATACTTC. It is translated as CASSPTTGGLYF.

This clone was seen a handful of times. V usage is TRBV19 and J usage is TRBJ2-7; TRBD1 or TRBD2 may be the D gene (5 bases each). The CDR3 spans 14 residues. Germline CDR1 is LNHDA and CDR2 is SQIVND (reference sequence). Trimming stripped 3 bases from V and 3 bases from J, with 12 bases between. For the CDR3, the DNA is TGTGCCAGTAGTATCGGGACGGGGTACTACGAGCAGTACTTC. It codes for CASSIGTGYYEQYF.

The rearrangement links TRBV7-9 to TRBJ1-2; tentatively, D is TRBD1 (6 bases). CDR3 length: 13 amino acids. Germline V CDR1 and CDR2: SEHNR, FQNEAQ (reference sequence). Trimming stripped 1 base from V and 3 bases from J, with 6 bases between. DNA of the CDR3: TGTGCCAGCAGCTTAGGGACAGACTATGGCTACACCTTC. Translating gives CASSLGTDYGYTF.

This clone was detected only a few times. V is TRBV30 and J is TRBJ1-1; D is uncertain. V was pared by 4 bases and J by 8 bases, with 11 bases between. The CDR3 sequence is 11 residues long. Germline V gene data show CDR1 as GTSNPN and CDR2 as SVGIG (reference sequence). CDR3 DNA sequence: TGTGCCTGGACAGGCGCCGGGGAAGCTTTCTTT. Its translation: CAWTGAGEAFF. The complete variable domain, with remaining parts taken from reference TRBV30 and TRBJ1-1, reads SQTIHQWPATLVQPVGSPLSLECTVEGTSNPNLYWYRQAAGRGLQLLFYSVGIGQISSEVPQNLSASRPQDRQFILSSKKLLLSDSGFYLCAWTGAGEAFFGQGTRLTVV.

This clone has a handful of counts. The DNA for the CDR3 is TGTGCTAGTGGTTTGGGGCCCTACAATGAGCAGTTCTTC. It is translated as CASGLGPYNEQFF. The rearrangement joins TRBV12-5 to TRBJ2-1; D is unclear. The germline V gene encodes CDR1 LGHNT and CDR2 FRNRAP. This CDR3 has 13 residues. V was shortened by 1 base and J by 2 bases, with 3 bases between the two germline ends. Drawing the rest from reference TRBV12-5 and TRBJ2-1, the complete variable domain is DARVTQTPRHKVTEMGQEVTMRCQPILGHNTVFWYRQTMMQGLELLAYFRNRAPLDDSGMPKDRFSAEMPDATLATLKIQPSEPRDSAVYFCASGLGPYNEQFFGPGTRLTVL.

V usage is TRBV7-9 and J usage is TRBJ2-7; D is ambiguous. This CDR3 has 14 amino acids. The V gene's germline CDR1 is SEHNR and CDR2 FQNEAQ (reference sequence). V lost 1 base to trimming and J lost 2 bases, with 9 bases between them. The CDR3 loop is CASSLVDRTYEQYF. The DNA of the CDR3 is TGTGCCAGCAGCTTAGTCGACCGTACCTACGAGCAGTACTTC.

The genes are TRBV14 and TRBJ2-7, with TRBD1 matching 8 bases. V shed 4 bases, J shed 7 bases, and the junction held 15 bases outside the gene matches. The CDR3 consists of 16 residues. CDR1 SGHDN and CDR2 FVKESK come from the germline V gene. Written as DNA, the CDR3 is TGTGCCAGCAGCCCTATGGACAGGGCGCTTAACCTTGAGCAGTACTTC. It codes for CASSPMDRALNLEQYF.

The sample holds many counts of this clone. The chain employs TRBV5-5 and TRBJ2-7; weak D call: TRBD2 (6 bases). The CDR3 extends over 15 amino acids. The germline V gene has CDR1 SGHKS and CDR2 YYEKEE (reference sequence). V lost 4 bases to trimming and J lost 3 bases, with 17 bases between them. Here the CDR3 reads CASSSRDLGGYEQYF. The CDR3 DNA reads TGTGCCAGCAGCAGCAGAGATCTCGGGGGCTACGAGCAGTACTTC.